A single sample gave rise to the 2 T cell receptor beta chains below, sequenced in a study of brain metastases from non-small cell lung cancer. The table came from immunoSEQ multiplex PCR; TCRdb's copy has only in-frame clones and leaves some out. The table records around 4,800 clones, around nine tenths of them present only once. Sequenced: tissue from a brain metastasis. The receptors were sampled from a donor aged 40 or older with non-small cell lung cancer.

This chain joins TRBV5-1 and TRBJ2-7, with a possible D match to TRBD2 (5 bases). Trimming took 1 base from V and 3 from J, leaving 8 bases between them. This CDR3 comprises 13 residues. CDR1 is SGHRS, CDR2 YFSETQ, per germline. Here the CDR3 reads CASSLLANYEQYF. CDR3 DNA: TGCGCCAGCAGCTTGCTAGCAAACTACGAGCAGTACTTC.

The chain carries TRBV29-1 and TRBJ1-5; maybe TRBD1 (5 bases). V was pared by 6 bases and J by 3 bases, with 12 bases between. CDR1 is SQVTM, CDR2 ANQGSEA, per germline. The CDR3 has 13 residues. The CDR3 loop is CSVRTGLNQPQHF. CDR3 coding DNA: TGCAGCGTCCGCACAGGTCTCAATCAGCCCCAGCATTTT.